This TCR beta chain was recovered during a study of early T cells in non-severe SARS-CoV-2 infection. Study details: The authors sequenced bulk RNA from unsorted whole blood, leaving chains unpaired.

This clonotype rates as medium-sized. Its antigen is unknown. Unique molecular identifiers were affixed to single, distinct cDNA molecules. One entry per CDR3 protein results from TCRdb running MiXCR on the 5' RACE reads. The data contain 15,000 to 20,000 distinct CDR3 sequences, about 5% of them singletons. Overall study findings and caveats: VDJdb matches were skewed toward anti-spike CD8 T cell responses.

Sequenced sample: whole blood. The TCR was taken from an adult who was a healthcare worker with PCR-confirmed SARS-CoV-2 infection or an uninfected control (not recorded which).

CDR3 in DNA: TGCAGTGCTAGAAAGGGTACAGATACGCAGTATTTT. It yields the protein CSARKGTDTQYF. The rearrangement joins TRBV20-1 to TRBJ2-3; the D is unclear. This CDR3 has 12 amino acids. In germline, CDR1 is DFQATT, CDR2 SNEGSKA (reference sequence). Trimming stripped 2 bases from V and 3 bases from J, with 6 bases between.